This section outlines one T cell receptor (beta chain) sequence together with its context. Its antigen is unknown. Base qualities are missing; no much larger clone stands one base away. The CDR3 spans 14 residues, from the cysteine through the phenylalanine. Kept here is only the CDR3 DNA, which spans 42 bases and is read in frame from base 1. For CDR1 and CDR2, the germline V gene lists SGHRS and YFSETQ. Germline trimming amounts to 0 bases on V and 1 base on J, with 0 as the count of junction bases outside the gene matches. The treatment or condition label on this specimen signifies: approximately nine-day PBMC culture with coronavirus spike peptide pools or control peptides (ViraFEST assay). The ViraFEST assay was used in the study, in which antigen-specific T cells were expanded with peptide pools and expanded clonotypes were subsequently identified by TCR sequencing. The positive SARS-CoV-2 PCR tests of the convalescent patients were dated from March to December 2020, before the Alpha, Beta and Delta variants emerged in the United States. Each well held about 1.8 million PBMCs cultured with approximately 10 ug/ml peptide pools in IMDM containing 5% human AB serum and roughly 10 IU/ml IL-2. Half of the culture medium was replaced with fresh IL-2-containing medium on days 3 and 7. After 9 to 10 days of culture, CD4+ T cells were isolated by negative selection using the EasySep CD4+ T cell isolation kit. PBMCs were separated from whole blood using Ficoll-Paque Plus gradient centrifugation and then either used fresh or cryopreserved at -140C. Each culture condition was generally run in triplicate wells.

The library relied on PCR. At the Johns Hopkins FTIC core, DNA from the cultured CD4+ T cells underwent TCR sequencing with the Oncomine TCR Beta short-read assay. The QIAamp micro DNA kit was used to extract genomic DNA from the cultured CD4+ T cells. Oncomine TCR Beta libraries from cultured CD4+ T cells were pooled with unique dual indexes and sequenced on an Illumina iSeq 100. In the original analysis: Non-productive sequences were filtered out, and CDR3s that did not start with C, did not end with F or W, or were shorter than 7 amino acids were discarded. The MANAFEST web application was used to identify antigen-specific clonotypes by comparing peptide-stimulated wells against reference wells and other culture wells. Positive clones required FDR below 0.05, an odds ratio above 5, and productive frequency above 0.1% in at least two of three replicate wells. A clonotype was classed as cross-reactive if the clonotype showed significant expansion both in SARS-CoV-2 spike wells and in at least one common cold coronavirus spike condition. Using R version 3.6.1, CDR3 homology was evaluated through Levenshtein distances (stringdist) along with unrooted phylogenetic trees (ape). The public reads were run again by TCRdb, first through fastp at Q25 and then through MiXCR, and only productive beta chains were kept. Every entry covers one CDR3 protein and lists the most common genes and DNA from its rows. TCRdb assigned the V and J calls; the authors' analysis was not used. The sample yields 10,000 to 12,000 distinct CDR3 sequences; 28% were counted once. The ten most abundant clones make up about 15% of the sample.

This entry comes from a study of vaccination and CD4 T cells after COVID-19 (dated by TCRdb to the early 2020s). Describing the broader study: Convalescent patients had a positive SARS-CoV-2 result on nasal swab PCR, and of these patients, some ten had mild disease and one had severe disease. Six males and four females were included in the convalescent cohort, with two Hispanic individuals, seven Caucasians, two Asians and one multiracial person represented. Two doses of either the Pfizer-BioNTech BNT162b2 vaccine (n=8) or the Moderna mRNA-1273 vaccine (n=2) were administered to participants. Post-COVID blood samples were collected from convalescent patients a median of around 96 days after diagnosis, with a range of about 30 to 180 days. The time from the second vaccine dose to post-vaccine blood sampling had a median of 72 days and ranged from about 14 to 250 days. For stimulating the cultures, overlapping spike peptide pools were used, derived from SARS-CoV-2 as well as from the common cold coronaviruses HCoV-NL63, HCoV-OC43 and HCoV-229E. Control cultures used a CEFX viral epitope pool as positive control, an HIV-1 Nef peptide pool as negative control, or no peptide. In roughly eleven COVID-19 convalescent patients and a handful of infection-naive healthy vaccine recipients, the spike-specific CD4+ TCR repertoire before mRNA vaccination was compared with the repertoire after mRNA vaccination.

The paper as a whole reports these results and caveats: In convalescent patients, a median roughly 86% of post-vaccine SARS-CoV-2-reactive clones were detected only after vaccination, suggesting vaccine-specific priming. Only a relatively small number of convalescent patients were included in the study, and early timepoints following natural infection were not analyzed. In convalescent patients, nearly all vaccine-specific clones (304 of 307) were found to be mono-reactive for SARS-CoV-2 spike rather than cross-reactive with common cold coronaviruses. An increase in the median number of SARS-CoV-2-reactive clonotypes from more than 20 after infection to roughly 36 after vaccination was observed, but the change was not found to be significant.

The sequence came from a human donor who had recovered from COVID-19. Sequenced material: CD4+ T cells from blood, cultured in vitro, taken after SARS-CoV-2 vaccination. This receptor chain uses TRBV5-1 and TRBJ1-2; TRBD1 aligns with 7 central bases. The nucleotides are TGCGCCAGCAGCTTGGGGGACAGTAACTATGGCTACACCTTC. It codes for CASSLGDSNYGYTF. Where the CDR3 stops, the reference TRBV5-1 and TRBJ1-2 genes take over; the full variable domain is KAGVTQTPRYLIKTRGQQVTLSCSPISGHRSVSWYQQTPGQGLQFLFEYFSETQRNKGNFPGRFSGRQFSNSRSEMNVSTLELGDSALYLCASSLGDSNYGYTFGSGTRLTVV.